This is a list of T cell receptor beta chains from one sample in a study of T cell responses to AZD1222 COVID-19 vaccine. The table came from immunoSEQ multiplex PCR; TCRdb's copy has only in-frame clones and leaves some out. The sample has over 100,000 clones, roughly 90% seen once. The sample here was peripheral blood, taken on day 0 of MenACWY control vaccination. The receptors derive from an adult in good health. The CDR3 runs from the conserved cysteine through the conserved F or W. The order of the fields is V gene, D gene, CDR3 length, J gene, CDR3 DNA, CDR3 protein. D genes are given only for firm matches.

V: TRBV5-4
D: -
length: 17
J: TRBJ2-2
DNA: TGTGCCAGCAGCTTGGCTTGGGGACGGACGAACACCGGGGAGCTGTTTTTT
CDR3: CASSLAWGRTNTGELFF

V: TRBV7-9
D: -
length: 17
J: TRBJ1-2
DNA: TGTGCCAGCAGCCCAAATTTGGGTTTACAGGAGAAGAATGGCTACACCTTC
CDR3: CASSPNLGLQEKNGYTF

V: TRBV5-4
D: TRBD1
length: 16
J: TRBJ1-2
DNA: TGTGCCAGCAGCTTTCCCCAGGGGGGTTTTAACTATGGCTACACCTTC
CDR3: CASSFPQGGFNYGYTF

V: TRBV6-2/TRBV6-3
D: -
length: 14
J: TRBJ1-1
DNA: TGTGCCAGCAGTCCCCCCCGAAGCGTGACTGAAGCTTTCTTT
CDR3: CASSPPRSVTEAFF

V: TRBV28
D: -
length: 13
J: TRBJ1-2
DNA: TGTGCCAGCAGTTTAACCCAGGACTATGGCTACACCTTC
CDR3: CASSLTQDYGYTF

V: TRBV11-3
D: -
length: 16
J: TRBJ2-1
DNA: TGTGCCAGCAGCCCAGGCAGGGGGGGGTCCTACAATGAGCAGTTCTTC
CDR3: CASSPGRGGSYNEQFF

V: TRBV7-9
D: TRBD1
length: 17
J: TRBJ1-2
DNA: TGTGCCAGCAGCTCCCCCGATGGGTCTAACAGGGGGCATGGCTACACCTTC
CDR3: CASSSPDGSNRGHGYTF

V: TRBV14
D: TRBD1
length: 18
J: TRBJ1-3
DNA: TGTGCCAGCAGCCCTCACCTCCTTACCAGGGGGACGGGAAACACCATATATTTT
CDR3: CASSPHLLTRGTGNTIYF

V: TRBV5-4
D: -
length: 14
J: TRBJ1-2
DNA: TGTGCCAGCAGCTTGGATCCCCAGAACTATGGCTACACCTTC
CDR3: CASSLDPQNYGYTF

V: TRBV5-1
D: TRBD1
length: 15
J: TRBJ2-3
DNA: TGCGCCAGCAGCGTCGGGACAGGGGGTACTGATACGCAGTATTTT
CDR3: CASSVGTGGTDTQYF

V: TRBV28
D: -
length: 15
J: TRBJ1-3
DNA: TGTGCCAGCAGTTCACACATGAGCTCTGGAAACACCATATATTTT
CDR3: CASSSHMSSGNTIYF

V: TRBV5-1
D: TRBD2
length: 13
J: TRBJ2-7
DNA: TGCGCCAGCAGCTTGGAGCTAGCGGGGGAGCAGTACTTC
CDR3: CASSLELAGEQYF

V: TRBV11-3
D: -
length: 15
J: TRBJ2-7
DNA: TGTGCCAGCAGCTTAGATAACAGGAGGCCCTACGAGCAGTACTTC
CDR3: CASSLDNRRPYEQYF

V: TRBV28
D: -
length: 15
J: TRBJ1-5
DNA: TGTGCCAGCAGTCCCCGACGTGGCATTGAGCAGCCCCAGCATTTT
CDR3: CASSPRRGIEQPQHF